This TCR beta chain was sequenced during a study of T cells expressing NK-cell markers. Whole-study context: The authors derived TCR beta repertoires from sorted CD3+CD56+NKG2C+, CD3+CD56+NKG2C- and CD3+CD56-NKG2C+ T cells. Study results and caveats: Topping the CD3+CD56-NKG2C+ fraction as well were these clonotypes, in several donors.

5'RACE template switching built TCR beta cDNA with unique molecular identifiers. TCRdb reanalyzed the 5' RACE reads, giving one entry per CDR3 protein sequence and no DNA. This table holds some 150,000 distinct CDR3 sequences. The CDR3 loop spans 12 amino acids. Germline values: CDR1 MGHDK, CDR2 SYGVNS. As concerns this clonotype: Its specificity is unknown.

The specimen was blood T cells: a sorted CD56 or NKG2C T cell subset, CD4+ or CD8+ T cells, or bulk PBMC T cells (not recorded which). This chain links TRBV25-1 with TRBJ2-5; lacking DNA, the TRBD1 call made by TCRdb goes unchecked. The origin of this receptor is a man aged 18 to 29 in good health. CDR3: CASLTGGETQYF. Variable domain in full (rest from reference TRBV25-1 and TRBJ2-5): EADIYQTPRYLVIGTGKKITLECSQTMGHDKMYWYQQDPGMELHLIHYSYGVNSTEKGDLSSESTVSRIRTEHFPLTLESARPSHTSQYLCASLTGGETQYFGPGTRLLVL.